This T cell receptor beta chain was observed in a study of radiotherapy plus CTLA-4 blockade in lung cancer. Study-wide results and caveats: Expansion in blood of tumor-derived TCR clones was seen after radiotherapy plus ipilimumab.

Sequencing used immunoSEQ multiplex PCR; TCRdb keeps in-frame clones, though not all of them. The sample yields 90,000 or so clones, under 90% seen once. As for this clone: What it binds is unknown.

Focal radiation with ipilimumab CTLA-4 blockade was given to patients with chemo-refractory metastatic non-small-cell lung cancer. This sequence was found in a human donor with non-small cell lung cancer who had stable disease on radiotherapy plus ipilimumab. Sequenced material: peripheral blood, taken from a patient treated with radiotherapy plus ipilimumab.

The CDR3 region has the DNA TGTGCCAGCAGACTTCATAACTATGGCTACACCTTC. This codes for CASRLHNYGYTF. The V gene is TRBV27, the J gene TRBJ1-2; D is unclear. V was clipped by 6 bases and J by 1 base, with 6 bases between them. The CDR3 extends over 12 amino acids. Germline lookup yields CDR1 MNHEY and CDR2 SMNVEV (reference sequence).